The next 27 T cell receptor beta chains were all read from a single sample in a study of blood T cell repertoires in COVID-19. Only in-frame clones appear in the TCRdb table, and some are missing; sequencing was by immunoSEQ multiplex PCR. Of some 170,000 clones in the sample, roughly 80% were seen once. The sample was peripheral blood. These receptors originate from a woman between 65 and 79 years old with acute or convalescent COVID-19.

The J gene is TRBJ2-5, the V gene TRBV30, with D tentatively TRBD2 (6 bases). CDR3 length equals 11 residues. V was trimmed by 4 bases and J by 7 bases, leaving 10 bases between them. Germline CDR1 is GTSNPN and CDR2 is SVGIG (reference sequence). The CDR3 DNA follows: TGTGCCTGGAAGAACGGGGGGACCCAGTACTTC. Amino acids: CAWKNGGTQYF.

CDR3 bases: TGCGCCAGCAGCCAAGGTACTAGTCTGCTCACAGATACGCAGTATTTT. Its protein product is CASSQGTSLLTDTQYF. The chain combines TRBV4-1 with TRBJ2-3; D might be TRBD2 (5 bases). The V end lost 1 base, the J end lost 2 bases, and 13 bases lay between the germline ends. This CDR3 region has 16 residues. Germline V gene lookup returns CDR1 MGHRA and CDR2 YSYEKL.

The CDR3, as DNA: TGTGCCAGCAGCTTATATTCGACAGGGAGTGCAGATACGCAGTATTTT. It encodes CASSLYSTGSADTQYF. The V and J genes are TRBV7-6 and TRBJ2-3, with 7 bases identical to TRBD1. With V trimmed by 2 bases and J by 4 bases, 9 bases remained unmatched. This CDR3 spans 16 amino acids. The germline CDR1 and CDR2 sequences are SGHVS and FNYEAQ.

This chain uses TRBV7-2 with TRBJ2-7, with D possibly matching TRBD2 (6 bases). The CDR3 has 15 amino acids. Germline lookup yields CDR1 SGHTA and CDR2 FQGNSA. Trimming pared 5 bases from V and 4 bases from J, leaving 18 bases between. The CDR3 sequence: CASSPRPSADYEQYF. The CDR3 nucleotides read TGTGCCAGCAGCCCCCGCCCTAGCGCGGATTACGAGCAGTACTTC.

CDR3 DNA sequence: TGTGCCAGCAGCTTGCTAGTGGGGGCGTACAATGAGCAGTTCTTC. This codes for CASSLLVGAYNEQFF. V usage is TRBV7-2 and J usage is TRBJ2-1; weak D call: TRBD1 (6 bases). Trimming removed 3 bases at V and 4 bases at J, with 13 bases between. The germline CDR1 and CDR2 sequences are SGHTA and FQGNSA. The CDR3 spans 15 residues.

This clone was found once. The rearrangement joins TRBV15 to TRBJ2-1, with 9 nucleotides matching TRBD1. CDR1 and CDR2 (germline): LNHNV, YYDKDF (reference sequence). The ends lost 3 bases at V and 8 bases at J; junction bases unmatched: 5. The length of the CDR3 is 14 residues. The DNA for the CDR3 is TGTGCCACCAGCAGGGGGACAGGGAAGGATGAGCAGTTCTTC. Amino acid sequence: CATSRGTGKDEQFF.

The chain couples TRBV5-6 to TRBJ1-5; D gene ambiguous. The CDR3 extends over 16 amino acids. CDR1 is SGHDT, CDR2 YYEEEE, per germline. Trimming pared 0 bases from V and 2 bases from J, leaving 12 bases between. The CDR3 protein is CASSLGSLRGNQPQHF. CDR3 bases: TGTGCCAGCAGCTTGGGCTCCCTTCGGGGCAATCAGCCCCAGCATTTT.

This chain joins TRBV18 and TRBJ1-2; the match to TRBD1 covers 7 bases. Germline lookup yields CDR1 KGHSH and CDR2 LQKENI. V shed 8 bases, J shed 5 bases, and the junction held 8 bases outside the gene matches. The CDR3 runs to 13 residues. CDR3 sequence: CASTQGVEYGYTF. The CDR3 bases are TGTGCCAGCACTCAGGGGGTAGAGTATGGCTACACCTTC.

There are a few counts of this clone. V gene TRBV7-2 combines with J gene TRBJ1-5; D remains unclear. Trimming cost V 5 bases and J 5 bases, with 10 bases left between them. Per the germline V gene, CDR1 is SGHTA and CDR2 is FQGNSA. The CDR3 is made up of 13 amino acids. Here the CDR3 reads CASSAVRDQPQHF. The CDR3 nucleotides read TGTGCCAGCAGCGCCGTGAGGGATCAGCCCCAGCATTTT.

The J gene is TRBJ1-2, the V gene TRBV7-6, with 8 bases fitting TRBD1. After removal of 5 bases from V and 6 bases from J, the junction contained 2 bases not matched to a gene. Per germline, CDR1 SGHVS and CDR2 FNYEAQ. The CDR3 length is 12 residues. The CDR3 here is CASSLQGDGYTF. CDR3 in DNA: TGTGCCAGCAGCCTACAGGGGGATGGCTACACCTTC.

This chain joins TRBV15 and TRBJ1-4, with TRBD1 matching over 7 bases. Germline trimming cut 0 bases from V and 8 bases from J; bases unmatched to any gene: 15. The CDR3 runs to 18 residues. CDR1 and CDR2 from the germline V gene are LNHNV and YYDKDF (reference sequence). The CDR3 coding sequence is TGTGCCACCAGCAGAGATCGGGCAGGGGGAATTGTCCACGAAAAACTGTTTTTT. This codes for CATSRDRAGGIVHEKLFF.

The rearrangement joins TRBV7-3 to TRBJ2-3; 8 bases line up with TRBD2. V shed 4 bases, J shed 7 bases, and the junction held 4 bases outside the gene matches. CDR3 size: 13 residues. CDR1 is SGHTA, CDR2 FQGTGA, per germline. CDR3: CASSSGGPYTQYF. Written as DNA, the CDR3 is TGTGCCAGCAGCTCGGGGGGGCCATATACGCAGTATTTT.

The gene calls are TRBV24-1 and TRBJ1-6; D gene ambiguous. Trimming removed 8 bases at V and 1 base at J, with 17 bases between. This CDR3 contains 17 residues. In germline, CDR1 is KGHDR, CDR2 SFDVKD. The CDR3 coding sequence is TGTGCCACCAAGTGGGATGTAGCGATGTCCTATAATTCACCCCTCCACTTT. This translates into CATKWDVAMSYNSPLHF.

V and J are TRBV19 and TRBJ1-5; 7 positions match TRBD1. Germline CDR1 reads LNHDA; CDR2 reads SQIVND (reference sequence). V dropped 2 bases and J dropped 4; count of bases not matched to a gene: 5. The CDR3 is made up of 15 amino acids. The CDR3 DNA is TGTGCCAGTAGTATACCCGGCAGGGGGAATCAGCCCCAGCATTTT. Translating it yields CASSIPGRGNQPQHF.

The CDR3 here is CASSLVEGAQNGYTF. The CDR3 nucleotides are TGCGCCAGCAGCTTGGTTGAGGGGGCGCAGAATGGCTACACCTTC. The chain joins TRBV5-1 to TRBJ1-2; 7 bases align to TRBD1. CDR3 length: 15 amino acids. Germline values: CDR1 SGHRS, CDR2 YFSETQ. V gave up 0 bases and J gave up 6 bases; unmatched junction bases: 8.

This clone was observed once. The chain recombines TRBV5-1 with TRBJ2-2; D uncertain. The CDR3 is made up of 13 amino acids. Germline loops: CDR1 SGHRS, CDR2 YFSETQ. Trimming stripped 3 bases from V and 5 bases from J, with 8 bases between. The CDR3 DNA reads TGCGCCAGCAGCTGGGCCCCGACCGGGGAGCTGTTTTTT. Its protein is CASSWAPTGELFF.

The rearrangement joins TRBV6-5 to TRBJ1-2, with TRBD1 identical over 7 bases. Trimming cost V 0 bases and J 4 bases; bases outside gene matches: 8. Germline CDR1 MNHEY, CDR2 SVGAGI. The CDR3 contains 16 residues. The CDR3 here is CASSYSASAGGYGYTF. The CDR3 region has the DNA TGTGCCAGCAGTTACTCTGCCTCTGCAGGGGGCTATGGCTACACCTTC.

The table lists this clone with a count of one. The V call is TRBV6-5, the J call TRBJ1-1; TRBD1 agrees at 7 bases. The CDR3 length is 13 residues. Trimming at V came to 0 bases and at J to 7 bases, leaving 2 bases not matched to a gene. CDR1 is MNHEY, CDR2 SVGAGI, per germline. This chain's CDR3 is CASSYSYRGEAFF. CDR3 nucleotide sequence: TGTGCCAGCAGTTACTCGTACAGGGGTGAAGCTTTCTTT.

The chain links TRBV7-9 to TRBJ1-6; D is undetermined. Trimming cost V 5 bases and J 11 bases, with 13 bases left between them. The CDR3 length is 13 residues. Germline CDR1 and CDR2: SEHNR and FQNEAQ (reference sequence). The DNA of the CDR3 is TGTGCCAGCAGCCTTGCGGTTCGTACACCCCTCCACTTT. Its protein is CASSLAVRTPLHF.

The genes are TRBV9 and TRBJ1-3, with D hard to call. The V gene's germline CDR1 is SGDLS and CDR2 YYNGEE. V dropped 4 bases and J dropped 8 bases, with 19 bases sitting between them. The CDR3 spans 15 residues. The CDR3 loop is CASSPSPALGDTIYF. Written as DNA, the CDR3 is TGTGCCAGCAGCCCCTCCCCGGCCCTCGGGGACACCATATATTTT.

The chain carries TRBV10-1 and TRBJ2-4; 8 positions match TRBD2. CDR3 length: 14 residues. CDR1 and CDR2 (germline): WNHNN, SYGVQD (reference sequence). Trimming at V came to 8 bases and at J to 3 bases, leaving 6 bases not matched to a gene. In DNA, the CDR3 is TGCGCCAGCCAGCGGGAGATCGGCAAAAACATTCAGTACTTC. Its translation: CASQREIGKNIQYF.

The V call is TRBV6-5, the J call TRBJ2-1; D might be TRBD1 (7 bases). Trimming removed 11 bases at V and 7 bases at J, with 18 bases between. The CDR3 has 13 amino acids. Germline V gene lookup returns CDR1 MNHEY and CDR2 SVGAGI. The CDR3 loop is CAGGAGGTNEQFF. In nucleotides, the CDR3 is TGTGCCGGCGGGGCAGGGGGGACTAATGAGCAGTTCTTC.

Only a few counts were recorded for this clone. This chain joins TRBV30 and TRBJ1-1, with TRBD1 matching 8 bases. Germline V gene sequence: CDR1 GTSNPN, CDR2 SVGIG (reference sequence). V gave up 4 bases and J gave up 0 bases; unmatched junction bases: 7. The length of the CDR3 is 15 residues. CDR3 sequence: CAWTKADRVNTEAFF. In DNA form, the CDR3 reads TGTGCCTGGACTAAGGCGGACAGGGTGAACACTGAAGCTTTCTTT.

The J gene is TRBJ1-1, the V gene TRBV7-8; perhaps TRBD1 as D (5 bases). Trimming shortened V by 2 bases and J by 3 bases, and 13 bases separated the two germline ends. Germline V gene data show CDR1 as SGHVS and CDR2 as FQNEAQ. The CDR3 is made up of 15 amino acids. CDR3 sequence (DNA): TGTGCCAGCAGCTTATACCGGGGGGAGTACACTGAAGCTTTCTTT. Its protein product is CASSLYRGEYTEAFF.

This chain uses TRBV5-7 with TRBJ1-5, with D perhaps TRBD1 (5 bases). TRBV5-7 is recorded as an ORF, its role being uncertain. Trimming shortened V by 0 bases and J by 2 bases, and 9 bases separated the two germline ends. This CDR3 comprises 15 residues. CDR3 amino acids: CASSLGRAGNQPQHF. The CDR3 bases are TGTGCCAGCAGCTTGGGCAGGGCAGGCAATCAGCCCCAGCATTTT.

V usage is TRBV27 and J usage is TRBJ2-2; D perhaps matches TRBD2 (6 bases). The germline V gene encodes CDR1 MNHEY and CDR2 SMNVEV (reference sequence). The CDR3 runs to 11 residues. V shed 8 bases and J shed 6 bases, with 7 bases lying between them. The CDR3 loop is CASWRAGELFF. Here the CDR3 DNA reads TGTGCCAGCTGGAGGGCCGGGGAGCTGTTTTTT.

The CDR3 region has the DNA TGTGCCAGCAGCTTCCGGGACTCGGCGGGGGATGAGCAGTTCTTC. It yields the protein CASSFRDSAGDEQFF. The rearrangement joins TRBV5-5 to TRBJ2-1; 7 nucleotides match TRBD2. V gave up 2 bases and J gave up 8 bases; unmatched junction bases: 10. Germline CDR1 and CDR2: SGHKS and YYEKEE (reference sequence). The CDR3 sequence is 15 residues long. Complete variable domain (other parts from reference TRBV5-5 and TRBJ2-1): DAGVTQSPTHLIKTRGQQVTLRCSPISGHKSVSWYQQVLGQGPQFIFQYYEKEERGRGNFPDRFSARQFPNYSSELNVNALLLGDSALYLCASSFRDSAGDEQFFGPGTRLTVL.